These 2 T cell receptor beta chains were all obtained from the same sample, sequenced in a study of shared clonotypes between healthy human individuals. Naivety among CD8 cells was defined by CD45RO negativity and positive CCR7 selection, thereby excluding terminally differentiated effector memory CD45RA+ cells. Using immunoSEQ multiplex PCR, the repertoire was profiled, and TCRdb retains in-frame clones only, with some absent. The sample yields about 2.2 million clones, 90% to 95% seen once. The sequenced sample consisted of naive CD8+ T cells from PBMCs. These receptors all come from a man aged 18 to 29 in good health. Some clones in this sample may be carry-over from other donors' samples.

CDR3 sequence (DNA): TGTGCCAGCAGAAACAGGGTGGGGAACACTGAAGCTTTCTTT. Its translation: CASRNRVGNTEAFF. The chain carries TRBV5-5 and TRBJ1-1; a possible D gene is TRBD1 (6 bases). V gave up 5 bases and J gave up 1 base, with 12 bases separating them. Per the germline V gene, CDR1 is SGHKS and CDR2 is YYEKEE (reference sequence). The CDR3 runs 14 residues. Using reference TRBV5-5 and TRBJ1-1 for the parts outside the CDR3, the full variable domain is DAGVTQSPTHLIKTRGQQVTLRCSPISGHKSVSWYQQVLGQGPQFIFQYYEKEERGRGNFPDRFSARQFPNYSSELNVNALLLGDSALYLCASRNRVGNTEAFFGQGTRLTVV.

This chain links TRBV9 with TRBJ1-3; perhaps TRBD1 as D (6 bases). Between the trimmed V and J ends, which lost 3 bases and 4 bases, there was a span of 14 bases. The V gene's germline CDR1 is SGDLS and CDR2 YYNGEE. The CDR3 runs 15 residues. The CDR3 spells CASSGTGISGNTIYF. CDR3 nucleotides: TGTGCCAGCAGCGGCACAGGGATATCCGGAAACACCATATATTTT.